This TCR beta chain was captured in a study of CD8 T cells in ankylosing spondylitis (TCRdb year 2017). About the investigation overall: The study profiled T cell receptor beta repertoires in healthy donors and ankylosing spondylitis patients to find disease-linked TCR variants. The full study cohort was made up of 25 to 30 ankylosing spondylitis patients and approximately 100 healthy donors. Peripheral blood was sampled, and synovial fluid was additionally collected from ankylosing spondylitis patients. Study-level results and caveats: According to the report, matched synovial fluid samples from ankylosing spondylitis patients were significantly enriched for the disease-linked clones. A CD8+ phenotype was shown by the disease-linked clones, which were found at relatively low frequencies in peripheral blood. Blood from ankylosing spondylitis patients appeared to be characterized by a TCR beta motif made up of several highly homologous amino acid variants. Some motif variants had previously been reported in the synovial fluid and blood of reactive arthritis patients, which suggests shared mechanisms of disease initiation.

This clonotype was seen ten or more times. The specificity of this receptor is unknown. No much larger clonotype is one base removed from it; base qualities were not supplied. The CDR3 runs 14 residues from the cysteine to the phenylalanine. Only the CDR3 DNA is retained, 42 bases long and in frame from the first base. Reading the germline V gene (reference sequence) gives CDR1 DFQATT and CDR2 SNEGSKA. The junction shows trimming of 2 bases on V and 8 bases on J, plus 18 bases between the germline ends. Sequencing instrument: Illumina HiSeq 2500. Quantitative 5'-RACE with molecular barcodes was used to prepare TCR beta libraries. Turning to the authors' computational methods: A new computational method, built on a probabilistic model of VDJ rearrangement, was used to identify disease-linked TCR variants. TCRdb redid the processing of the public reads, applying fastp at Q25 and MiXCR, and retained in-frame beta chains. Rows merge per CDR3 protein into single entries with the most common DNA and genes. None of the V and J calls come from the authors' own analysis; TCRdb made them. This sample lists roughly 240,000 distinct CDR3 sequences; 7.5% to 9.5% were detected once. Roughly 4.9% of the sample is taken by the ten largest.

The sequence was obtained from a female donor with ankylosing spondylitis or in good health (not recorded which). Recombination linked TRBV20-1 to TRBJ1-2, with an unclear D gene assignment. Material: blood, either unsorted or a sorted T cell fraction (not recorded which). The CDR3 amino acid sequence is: CSARPPVTIDGYTF. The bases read TGCAGTGCTAGACCCCCGGTGACTATAGACGGCTACACCTTC.